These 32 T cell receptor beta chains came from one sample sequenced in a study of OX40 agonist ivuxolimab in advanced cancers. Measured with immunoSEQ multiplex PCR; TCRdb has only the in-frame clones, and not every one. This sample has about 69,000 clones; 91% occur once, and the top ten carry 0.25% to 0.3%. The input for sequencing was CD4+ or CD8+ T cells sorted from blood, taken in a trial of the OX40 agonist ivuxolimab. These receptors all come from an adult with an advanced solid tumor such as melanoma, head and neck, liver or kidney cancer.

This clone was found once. CDR3 in DNA: TGTGCCAGCAGCCCCAGATCGGGGGCGGGCTATGGCTACACCTTC. Amino acids: CASSPRSGAGYGYTF. V usage is TRBV7-6 and J usage is TRBJ1-2, with D possibly TRBD1 on 6 matching bases. Germline V gives CDR1 SGHVS, CDR2 FNYEAQ. Trimming removed 5 bases from V and 4 bases from J, with 17 bases in between. This CDR3 region has 15 residues.

The CDR3 DNA is TGCGCCAGCAGCTTGGCCAGAGAGACCCAGTACTTC. Encoded protein: CASSLARETQYF. The genes are TRBV5-1 and TRBJ2-5; D is ambiguous. The germline V gene has CDR1 SGHRS and CDR2 YFSETQ. The CDR3 loop spans 12 amino acids. V lost 0 bases and J lost 4, with 4 bases in between.

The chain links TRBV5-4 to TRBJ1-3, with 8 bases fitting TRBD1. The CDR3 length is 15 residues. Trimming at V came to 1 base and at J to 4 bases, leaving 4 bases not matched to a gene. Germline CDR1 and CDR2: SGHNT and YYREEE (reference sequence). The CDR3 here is CASSLQGAPGNTIYF. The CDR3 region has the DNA TGTGCCAGCAGCTTGCAGGGGGCGCCGGGAAACACCATATATTTT.

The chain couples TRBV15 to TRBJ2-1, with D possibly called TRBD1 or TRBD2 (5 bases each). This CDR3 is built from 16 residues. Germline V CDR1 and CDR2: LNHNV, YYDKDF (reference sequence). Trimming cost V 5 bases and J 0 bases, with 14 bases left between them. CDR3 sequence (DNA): TGTGCCACCAGCCGTCTAGAGGGGAGCTCCTACAATGAGCAGTTCTTC. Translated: CATSRLEGSSYNEQFF.

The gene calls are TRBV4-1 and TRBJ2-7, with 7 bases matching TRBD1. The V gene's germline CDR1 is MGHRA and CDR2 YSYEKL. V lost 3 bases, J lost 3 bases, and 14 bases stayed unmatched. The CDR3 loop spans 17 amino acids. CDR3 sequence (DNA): TGCGCCAGCAGCCAGGGGACAGCCCTGATCGTAGACTACGAGCAGTACTTC. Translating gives CASSQGTALIVDYEQYF.

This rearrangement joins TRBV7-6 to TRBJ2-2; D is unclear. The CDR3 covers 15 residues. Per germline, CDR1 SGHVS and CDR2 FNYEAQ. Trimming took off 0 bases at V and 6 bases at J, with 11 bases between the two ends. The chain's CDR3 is CASSLAAFSAGELFF. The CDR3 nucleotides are TGTGCCAGCAGCTTAGCCGCGTTTTCGGCCGGGGAGCTGTTTTTT.

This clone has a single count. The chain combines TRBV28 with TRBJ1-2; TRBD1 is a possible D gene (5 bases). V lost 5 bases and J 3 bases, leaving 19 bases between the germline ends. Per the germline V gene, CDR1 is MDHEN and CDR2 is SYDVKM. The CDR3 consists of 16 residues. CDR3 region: CASSGGGLGLDYGYTF. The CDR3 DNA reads TGTGCCAGCAGTGGGGGTGGTCTCGGTTTGGACTATGGCTACACCTTC.

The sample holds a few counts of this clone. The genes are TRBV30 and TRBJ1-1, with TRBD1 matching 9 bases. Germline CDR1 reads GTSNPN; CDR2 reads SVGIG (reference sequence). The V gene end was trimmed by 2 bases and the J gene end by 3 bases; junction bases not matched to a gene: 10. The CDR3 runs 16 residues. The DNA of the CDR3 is TGTGCCTGGAGTCTCCCGGGACAGGGATGGGACACTGAAGCTTTCTTT. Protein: CAWSLPGQGWDTEAFF.

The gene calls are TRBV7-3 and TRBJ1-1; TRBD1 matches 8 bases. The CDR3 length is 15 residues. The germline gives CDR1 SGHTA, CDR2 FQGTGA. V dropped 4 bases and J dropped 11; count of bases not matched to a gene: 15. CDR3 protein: CASSSTDRERGRAFF. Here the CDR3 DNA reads TGTGCCAGCAGCTCGACGGACAGGGAAAGGGGGAGGGCTTTCTTT.

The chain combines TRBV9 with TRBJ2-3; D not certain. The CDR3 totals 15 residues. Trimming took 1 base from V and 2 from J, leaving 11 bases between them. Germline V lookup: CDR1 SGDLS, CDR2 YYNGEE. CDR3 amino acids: CASSVQVRSTDTQYF. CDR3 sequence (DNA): TGTGCCAGCAGCGTACAGGTTCGGTCCACAGATACGCAGTATTTT.

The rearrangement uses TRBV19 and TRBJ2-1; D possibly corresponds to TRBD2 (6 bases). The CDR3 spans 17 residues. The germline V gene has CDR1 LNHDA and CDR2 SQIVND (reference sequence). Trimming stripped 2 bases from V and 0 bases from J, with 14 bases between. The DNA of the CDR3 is TGTGCCAGTAGTATAACCCAGGACTATTTCTCCTACAATGAGCAGTTCTTC. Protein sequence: CASSITQDYFSYNEQFF.

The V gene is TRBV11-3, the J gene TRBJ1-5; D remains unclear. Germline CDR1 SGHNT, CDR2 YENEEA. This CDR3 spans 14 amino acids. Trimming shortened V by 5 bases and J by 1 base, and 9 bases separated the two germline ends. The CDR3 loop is CASSPGRSNQPQHF. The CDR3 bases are TGTGCCAGCAGCCCCGGGCGGAGCAATCAGCCCCAGCATTTT. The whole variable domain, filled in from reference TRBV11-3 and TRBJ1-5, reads EAGVVQSPRYKIIEKKQPVAFWCNPISGHNTLYWYLQNLGQGPELLIRYENEEAVDDSQLPKDRFSAERLKGVDSTLKIQPAELGDSAVYLCASSPGRSNQPQHFGDGTRLSIL.

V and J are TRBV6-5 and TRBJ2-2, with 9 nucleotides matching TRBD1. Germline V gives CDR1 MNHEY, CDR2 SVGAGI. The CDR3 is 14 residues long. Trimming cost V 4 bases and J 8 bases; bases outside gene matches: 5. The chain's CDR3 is CASSWTGDVGELFF. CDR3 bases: TGTGCCAGCAGTTGGACAGGGGATGTTGGGGAGCTGTTTTTT.

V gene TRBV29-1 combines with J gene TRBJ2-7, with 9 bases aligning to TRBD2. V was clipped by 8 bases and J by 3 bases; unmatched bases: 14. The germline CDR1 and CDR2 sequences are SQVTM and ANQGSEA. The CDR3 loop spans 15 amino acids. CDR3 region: CSITGASGKGYEQYF. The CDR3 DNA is TGCAGCATTACAGGGGCTAGCGGGAAAGGCTACGAGCAGTACTTC.

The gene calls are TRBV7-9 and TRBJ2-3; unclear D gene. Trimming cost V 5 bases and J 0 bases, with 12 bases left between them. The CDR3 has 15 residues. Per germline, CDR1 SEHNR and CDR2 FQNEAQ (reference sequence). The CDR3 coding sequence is TGTGCCAGCAGCCCCGACTCCATTAGCACAGATACGCAGTATTTT. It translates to CASSPDSISTDTQYF.

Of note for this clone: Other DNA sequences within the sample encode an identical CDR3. As DNA, the CDR3 is TGCAGTGCTAGAGTACAATTCGAGCAGTACTTC. Its protein is CSARVQFEQYF. V usage is TRBV20-1 and J usage is TRBJ2-7; D is unclear. This CDR3 is 11 amino acids long. The germline V gene has CDR1 DFQATT and CDR2 SNEGSKA (reference sequence). The V end lost 1 base, the J end lost 6 bases, and 7 bases lay between the germline ends.

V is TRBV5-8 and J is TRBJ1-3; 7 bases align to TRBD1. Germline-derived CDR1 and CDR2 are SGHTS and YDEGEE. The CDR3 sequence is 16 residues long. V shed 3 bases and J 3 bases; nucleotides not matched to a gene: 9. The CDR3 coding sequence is TGTGCCAGCAGCTGGACGAAGGGGGCAGGTGGAAACACCATATATTTT. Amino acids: CASSWTKGAGGNTIYF. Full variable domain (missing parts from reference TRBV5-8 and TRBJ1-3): EAGVTQSPTHLIKTRGQQATLRCSPISGHTSVYWYQQALGLGLQFLLWYDEGEERNRGNFPPRFSGRQFPNYSSELNVNALELEDSALYLCASSWTKGAGGNTIYFGEGSWLTVV.

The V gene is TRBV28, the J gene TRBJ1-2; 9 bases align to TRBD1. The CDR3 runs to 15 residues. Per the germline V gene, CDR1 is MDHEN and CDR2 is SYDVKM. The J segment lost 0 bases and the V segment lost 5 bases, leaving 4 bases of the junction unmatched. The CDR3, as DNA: TGTGCCAGCAGTCGCTACAGGGGGCCTAACTATGGCTACACCTTC. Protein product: CASSRYRGPNYGYTF.

CDR3 DNA sequence: TGTGCCAGCAGCCCCCTAGGGCGCGGGACGCAGTATTTT. It is translated as CASSPLGRGTQYF. The chain is built from TRBV28 and TRBJ2-3, with D perhaps matching TRBD2 (5 bases). With 6 bases removed from V and 9 bases from J, the gap between germline ends came to 16 bases. The V gene's germline CDR1 is MDHEN and CDR2 SYDVKM. The CDR3 consists of 13 residues.

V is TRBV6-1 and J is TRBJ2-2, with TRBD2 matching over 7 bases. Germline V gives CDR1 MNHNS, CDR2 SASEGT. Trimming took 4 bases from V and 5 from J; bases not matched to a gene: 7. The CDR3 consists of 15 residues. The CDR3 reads CASSGSGGGTGELFF. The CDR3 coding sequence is TGTGCCAGCAGTGGTTCAGGCGGGGGAACCGGGGAGCTGTTTTTT.

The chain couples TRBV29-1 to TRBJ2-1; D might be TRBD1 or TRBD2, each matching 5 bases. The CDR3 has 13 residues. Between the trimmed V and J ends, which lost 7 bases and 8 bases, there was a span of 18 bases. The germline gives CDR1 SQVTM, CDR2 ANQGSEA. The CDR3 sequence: CSASERDGDEQFF. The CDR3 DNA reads TGCAGCGCATCTGAACGGGACGGGGATGAGCAGTTCTTC.

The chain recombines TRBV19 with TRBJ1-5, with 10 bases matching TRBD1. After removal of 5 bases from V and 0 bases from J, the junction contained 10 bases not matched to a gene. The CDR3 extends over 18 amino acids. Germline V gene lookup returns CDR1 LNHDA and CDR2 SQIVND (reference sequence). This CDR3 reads CASSPTGTGAYSNQPQHF. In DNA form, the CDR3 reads TGTGCCAGTAGTCCCACCGGGACAGGGGCCTATAGCAATCAGCCCCAGCATTTT. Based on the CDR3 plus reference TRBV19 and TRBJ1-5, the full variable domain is DGGITQSPKYLFRKEGQNVTLSCEQNLNHDAMYWYRQDPGQGLRLIYYSQIVNDFQKGDIAEGYSVSREKKESFPLTVTSAQKNPTAFYLCASSPTGTGAYSNQPQHFGDGTRLSIL.

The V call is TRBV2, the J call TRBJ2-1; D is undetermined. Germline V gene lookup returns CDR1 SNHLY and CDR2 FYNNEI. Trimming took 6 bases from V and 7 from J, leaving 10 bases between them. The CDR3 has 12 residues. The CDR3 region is CASRLLGNEQFF. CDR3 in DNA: TGTGCCAGCAGGTTACTTGGGAATGAGCAGTTCTTC.

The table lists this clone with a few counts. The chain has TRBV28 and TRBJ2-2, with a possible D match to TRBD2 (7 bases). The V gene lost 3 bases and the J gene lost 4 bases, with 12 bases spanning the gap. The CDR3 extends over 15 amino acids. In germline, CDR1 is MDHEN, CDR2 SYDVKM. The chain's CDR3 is CASSFLGGATGELFF. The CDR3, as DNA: TGTGCCAGCAGTTTCTTAGGGGGGGCCACCGGGGAGCTGTTTTTT.

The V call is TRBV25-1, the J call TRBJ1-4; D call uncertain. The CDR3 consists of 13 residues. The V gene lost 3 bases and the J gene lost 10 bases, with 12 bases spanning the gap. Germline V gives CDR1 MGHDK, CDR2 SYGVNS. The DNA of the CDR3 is TGTGCCAGCAGTGACCCCGGGCTCATAAAACTGTTTTTT. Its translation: CASSDPGLIKLFF.

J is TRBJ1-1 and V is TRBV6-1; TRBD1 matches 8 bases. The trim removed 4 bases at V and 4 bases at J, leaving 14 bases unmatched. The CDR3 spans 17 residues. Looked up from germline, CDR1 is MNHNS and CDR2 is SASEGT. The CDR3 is CASSVAPGQVKGTEAFF. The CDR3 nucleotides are TGTGCCAGCAGTGTCGCACCGGGACAGGTAAAGGGCACTGAAGCTTTCTTT.

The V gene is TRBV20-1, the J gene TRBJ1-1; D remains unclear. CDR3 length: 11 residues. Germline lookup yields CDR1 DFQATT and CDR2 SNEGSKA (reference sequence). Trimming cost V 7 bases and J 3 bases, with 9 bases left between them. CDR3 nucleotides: TGCAGTGGCTCGTTCGACACTGAAGCTTTCTTT. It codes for CSGSFDTEAFF.

The CDR3 is CSVGETGTGAYEQYF. In nucleotides, the CDR3 is TGCAGCGTTGGAGAGACCGGGACAGGCGCCTACGAGCAGTACTTC. The chain links TRBV29-1 to TRBJ2-7; 8 bases map to TRBD1. This CDR3 is 15 amino acids long. In germline, CDR1 is SQVTM, CDR2 ANQGSEA. The V segment lost 4 bases and the J segment 2 bases; nucleotides outside the gene matches: 10.

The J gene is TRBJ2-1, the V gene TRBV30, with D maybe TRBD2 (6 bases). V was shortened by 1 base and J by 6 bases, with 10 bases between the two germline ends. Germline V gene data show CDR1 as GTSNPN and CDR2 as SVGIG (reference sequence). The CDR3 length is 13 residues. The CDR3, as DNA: TGTGCCTGGAGTGCTTCGGGAGTCAATGAGCAGTTCTTC. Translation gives CAWSASGVNEQFF.

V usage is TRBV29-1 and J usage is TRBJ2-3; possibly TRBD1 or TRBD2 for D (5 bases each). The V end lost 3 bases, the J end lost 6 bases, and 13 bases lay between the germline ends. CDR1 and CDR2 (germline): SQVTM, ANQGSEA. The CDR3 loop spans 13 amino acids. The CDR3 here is CSVEAHWGDTQYF. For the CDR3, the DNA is TGCAGCGTTGAGGCTCACTGGGGGGATACGCAGTATTTT.

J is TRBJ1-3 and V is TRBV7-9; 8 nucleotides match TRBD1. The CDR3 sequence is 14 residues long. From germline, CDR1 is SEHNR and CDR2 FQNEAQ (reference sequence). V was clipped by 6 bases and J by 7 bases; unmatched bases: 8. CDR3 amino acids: CASSDPRQGNTIYF. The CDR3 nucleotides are TGTGCCAGCAGTGATCCTAGACAGGGGAACACCATATATTTT.

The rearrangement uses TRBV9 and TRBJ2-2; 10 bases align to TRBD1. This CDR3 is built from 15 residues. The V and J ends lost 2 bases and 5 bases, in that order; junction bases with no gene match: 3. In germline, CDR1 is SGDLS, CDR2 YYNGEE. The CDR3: CASSVTGGLTGELFF. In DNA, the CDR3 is TGTGCCAGCAGCGTGACAGGGGGCCTAACCGGGGAGCTGTTTTTT.